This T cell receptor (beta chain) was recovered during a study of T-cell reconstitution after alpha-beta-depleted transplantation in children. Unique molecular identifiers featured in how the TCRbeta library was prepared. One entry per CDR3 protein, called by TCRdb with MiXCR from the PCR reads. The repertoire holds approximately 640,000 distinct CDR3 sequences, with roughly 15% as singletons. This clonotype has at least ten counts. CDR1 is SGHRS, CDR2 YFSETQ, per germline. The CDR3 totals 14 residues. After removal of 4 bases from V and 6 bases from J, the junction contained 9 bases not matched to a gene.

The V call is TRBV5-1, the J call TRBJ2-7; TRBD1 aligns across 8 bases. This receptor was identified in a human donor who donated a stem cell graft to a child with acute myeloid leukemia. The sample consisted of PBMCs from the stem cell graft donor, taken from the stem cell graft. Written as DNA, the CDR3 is TGCGCCAGCAGCCGTGGACAGGGCGCCCTCGAGCAGTACTTC. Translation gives CASSRGQGALEQYF.